The rows below give T cell receptor beta chains drawn from one sample of a study of shared clonotypes between healthy human individuals. TCRdb keeps only in-frame clones here, not all; method: immunoSEQ multiplex PCR. The table shows 2 million to 2.5 million clones, with 80% to 95% occurring only once. Sequenced material: naive CD4+ T cells from PBMCs. The receptors derive from a man younger than 30 in good health. Some clones in this sample may be carry-over from other donors' samples. CDR3s include the opening cysteine and the closing phenylalanine or tryptophan. The D gene is left open where the match is weak. Clone sizes are given selectively: once, few, many, or a class where the clone is expanded.

clone size	D gene	J gene	V gene	CDR3 protein	CDR3 DNA
NA	TRBD2	TRBJ2-1	TRBV7-9	CASSLDSRTREQFF	TGTGCCAGCAGCTTAGATTCTCGGACTAGGGAGCAGTTCTTC
NA	NA	TRBJ1-5	TRBV18	CASSPVAGDQPQHF	TGTGCCAGCTCACCGGTGGCAGGGGACCAGCCCCAGCATTTT
once	NA	TRBJ1-2	TRBV9	CASSPNLGASNYGYTF	TGTGCCAGCAGCCCGAATTTAGGAGCTAGCAACTATGGCTACACCTTC
NA	NA	TRBJ2-1	TRBV25-1	CASSEAGGQHYNEQFF	TGTGCCAGCAGTGAAGCAGGAGGACAGCACTACAATGAGCAGTTCTTC
NA	NA	TRBJ1-1	TRBV4-1	CASSRGDQANTEAFF	TGCGCCAGCAGCCGCGGGGATCAAGCGAACACTGAAGCTTTCTTT
NA	NA	TRBJ1-5	TRBV7-3	CASSFQPDQPQHF	TGTGCCAGCAGCTTTCAGCCCGATCAGCCCCAGCATTTT
NA	NA	TRBJ1-2	TRBV28	CASSVGYGYTF	TGTGCCAGCAGTGTAGGCTATGGCTACACCTTC
NA	NA	TRBJ1-1	TRBV5-4	CASSSGGVGRGTEAFF	TGTGCCAGCAGCTCGGGGGGGGTAGGACGAGGCACTGAAGCTTTCTTT
NA	NA	TRBJ2-4	TRBV19	CASSIGGIQYF	TGTGCCAGTAGTATAGGGGGTATTCAGTACTTC
NA	NA	TRBJ2-3	TRBV4-1	CASSHGGNPDTQYF	TGCGCCAGCAGCCACGGAGGGAACCCAGATACGCAGTATTTT
NA	TRBD2	TRBJ2-1	TRBV9	CASSVYSGRPNEQFF	TGTGCCAGCAGCGTATATAGCGGGAGGCCCAATGAGCAGTTCTTC
NA	NA	TRBJ1-1	TRBV4-1	CASSQERGTEAFF	TGCGCCAGCAGCCAAGAACGAGGGACTGAAGCTTTCTTT
NA	NA	TRBJ2-7	TRBV9	CASSRDLSYEQYF	TGTGCCAGCAGCCGTGACTTATCCTACGAGCAGTACTTC
NA	NA	TRBJ2-1	TRBV7-7	CASSLGGNYNEQFF	TGTGCCAGCAGCTTGGGAGGCAACTACAATGAGCAGTTCTTC
NA	TRBD1	TRBJ2-7	TRBV6-5	CASSYLTGGTYEQYF	TGTGCCAGCAGTTACCTGACAGGGGGGACCTACGAGCAGTACTTC
NA	NA	TRBJ1-2	TRBV19	CASSIGGPGAYGYTF	TGTGCCAGTAGTATAGGCGGCCCAGGGGCCTATGGCTACACCTTC
NA	NA	TRBJ2-7	TRBV21-1	CASSKGRWRGEQYF	TGTGCCAGCAGCAAAGGGCGATGGAGGGGCGAGCAGTACTTC
NA	NA	TRBJ2-1	TRBV5-6	CASSLGTGSPYNEQFF	TGTGCCAGCAGCTTGGGGACCGGGAGCCCCTACAATGAGCAGTTCTTC
NA	NA	TRBJ2-6	TRBV28	CAIGEHSGANVLTF	TGTGCCATCGGGGAGCACTCTGGGGCCAACGTCCTGACTTTC
NA	TRBD2	TRBJ2-3	TRBV5-4	CASSLTSGSTSTDTQYF	TGTGCCAGCAGCTTGACTAGCGGGAGTACTAGCACAGATACGCAGTATTTT
NA	NA	TRBJ1-1	TRBV9	CASSGGRGSTLNTEAFF	TGTGCCAGCAGCGGAGGGCGGGGGTCTACCTTGAACACTGAAGCTTTCTTT
NA	NA	TRBJ2-3	TRBV4-1	CASSRLNSPGTDTQYF	TGCGCCAGCAGCCGTCTTAACTCCCCAGGCACAGATACGCAGTATTTT
NA	NA	TRBJ2-3	TRBV5-5	CASSPDSYTDTQYF	TGTGCCAGCAGCCCTGACAGCTACACAGATACGCAGTATTTT
NA	NA	TRBJ1-5	TRBV5-4	CASSWAGSNQPQHF	TGTGCCAGCAGCTGGGCGGGGAGCAATCAGCCCCAGCATTTT
NA	NA	TRBJ1-2	TRBV4-1	CASSQEGLGGYGYTF	TGCGCCAGCAGCCAAGAGGGGCTAGGGGGTTATGGCTACACCTTC
NA	NA	TRBJ1-1	TRBV19	CASSSMAGGTEAFF	TGTGCCAGTAGTTCTATGGCCGGGGGGACTGAAGCTTTCTTT
NA	TRBD1	TRBJ1-3	TRBV28	CASRSGTALYF	TGTGCCAGCAGATCCGGGACAGCCCTATATTTT
once	NA	TRBJ2-1	TRBV7-2	CASSFAGVPYNEQFF	TGTGCCAGCAGCTTCGCAGGGGTCCCCTACAATGAGCAGTTCTTC
NA	TRBD1	TRBJ2-2	TRBV5-4	CASSSPGQGVNGELFF	TGTGCCAGCAGCTCTCCGGGACAGGGGGTAAACGGGGAGCTGTTTTTT
NA	TRBD2	TRBJ2-7	TRBV4-3	CASSQDPRTSGRGSEQYF	TGCGCCAGCAGCCAAGACCCCCGGACTAGCGGGAGAGGGTCCGAGCAGTACTTC
NA	TRBD2	TRBJ2-1	TRBV11-3	CASSLAGNFNEQFF	TGTGCCAGCAGCCTAGCGGGAAATTTTAATGAGCAGTTCTTC
NA	TRBD2	TRBJ2-3	TRBV28	CASSLSSPGLAGSDTQYF	TGTGCCAGCAGTTTATCTAGCCCTGGACTAGCGGGATCAGATACGCAGTATTTT
NA	TRBD1	TRBJ1-3	TRBV11-2	CASSLVTDRADTIYF	TGTGCCAGCAGCTTAGTTACAGACAGGGCGGACACCATATATTTT
NA	TRBD1	TRBJ1-1	TRBV4-1	CASSHPSSEGQGRKAFF	TGCGCCAGCAGCCACCCTTCCTCCGAGGGACAGGGCCGGAAAGCTTTCTTT
NA	TRBD1	TRBJ2-3	TRBV5-6	CASSLVSGTGLDTQYF	TGTGCCAGCAGCTTGGTCTCCGGGACAGGGCTAGATACGCAGTATTTT
NA	NA	TRBJ2-1	TRBV4-1	CASSQEGGGYNEQFF	TGCGCCAGCAGCCAAGAAGGGGGTGGCTACAATGAGCAGTTCTTC
once	TRBD2	TRBJ2-2	TRBV5-1	CASSLEPSGSMPGELFF	TGCGCCAGCAGCTTGGAACCTAGCGGGAGTATGCCCGGGGAGCTGTTTTTT
NA	NA	TRBJ2-1	TRBV5-4	CASSFVPANEQFF	TGTGCCAGCAGCTTTGTCCCGGCGAATGAGCAGTTCTTC
once	TRBD1	TRBJ2-5	TRBV18	CASSRQGRETQYF	TGTGCCAGCTCTCGACAGGGTCGGGAGACCCAGTACTTC
NA	TRBD2	TRBJ2-3	TRBV7-9	CASSPHSGGDTDTQYF	TGTGCCAGCAGCCCCCATAGCGGGGGAGACACAGATACGCAGTATTTT
NA	TRBD1	TRBJ2-7	TRBV4-1	CASSQAQARGYEQYF	TGCGCCAGCAGCCAAGCGCAGGCCAGGGGGTACGAGCAGTACTTC
NA	TRBD1	TRBJ2-7	TRBV30	CAWSEATGREQYF	TGTGCCTGGAGTGAGGCGACAGGGCGGGAGCAGTACTTC
NA	NA	TRBJ1-2	TRBV9	CASSVAGYGYTF	TGTGCCAGCAGCGTAGCGGGGTATGGCTACACCTTC
NA	TRBD1	TRBJ2-5	TRBV15	CATSSIDRGETQYF	TGTGCCACCAGCTCAATCGACAGGGGTGAGACCCAGTACTTC
NA	TRBD1	TRBJ1-1	TRBV13	CASSFPGQGASITEAFF	TGTGCCAGCAGCTTCCCGGGACAGGGGGCAAGTATCACTGAAGCTTTCTTT
NA	NA	TRBJ2-7	TRBV30	CAGLRDWSSYEQYF	TGTGCCGGACTTAGGGACTGGAGCTCCTACGAGCAGTACTTC
NA	NA	TRBJ2-5	TRBV6-6	CASSPSVRRETQYF	TGTGCCAGCAGTCCTAGCGTTCGAAGGGAGACCCAGTACTTC
NA	TRBD1	TRBJ2-7	TRBV19	CASSIKRQGYYEQYF	TGTGCCAGTAGTATCAAGCGACAGGGGTACTACGAGCAGTACTTC
NA	TRBD1	TRBJ1-2	TRBV2	CASRKQGTYGYTF	TGTGCCAGCAGAAAACAGGGGACCTATGGCTACACCTTC
NA	NA	TRBJ1-2	TRBV28	CASRSLTQGYGYTF	TGTGCCAGCAGATCACTGACCCAGGGGTATGGCTACACCTTC